This T cell receptor (beta chain) was recorded in a study of shared clonotypes between healthy human individuals. Background on the study: CD4 naive and memory got three plates each, CD8 naive two, CD8 memory one. General observations from the study: Depth was large, yet rarefaction showed that sorted-subset sequencing was incomplete.

About this clone: The antigen remains unidentified.

Assay used: immunoSEQ multiplex PCR; TCRdb lists only in-frame clones, some missing. The sample holds some 2.1 million clones, about 95% seen once. The germline V gene encodes CDR1 MNHEY and CDR2 SMNVEV (reference sequence). This CDR3 has 14 amino acids. Trimming shortened V by 3 bases and J by 5 bases, and 11 bases separated the two germline ends. CD45RO-negative, CCR7-selected cells formed the naive CD8 fraction, which excluded terminally differentiated effector memory CD45RA+ cells. The chain joins TRBV27 to TRBJ1-5; D ambiguous. The TCR originated in a man in his late teens or twenties in good health. The specimen was naive CD8+ T cells sorted from blood. CDR3 sequence reads: CASSFDSGDQPQHF. The CDR3 coding sequence is TGTGCCAGCAGTTTTGATTCGGGTGATCAGCCCCAGCATTTT.